The present entry profiles one T cell receptor beta chain with its context. As originally analysed: For nucleated cells, counts were estimated from reference gene primer amplification. Assay used: immunoSEQ multiplex PCR; TCRdb lists only in-frame clones, some missing. V, J and clone size derive from that table, while D and trimming were established from the DNA sequence. Of around 55,000 clones in the sample, roughly 80% were seen once. The sample is drawn from a study of blood T cell repertoires in COVID-19. The overall study: Material from acute and convalescent COVID-19 was sourced from the United States, Italy and Spain. Sources were T cells, B-cell-depleted T cells, or PBMCs; the material itself was cDNA or gDNA.

V was trimmed by 1 base and J by 2 bases, leaving 11 bases between them. Germline V gene data show CDR1 as LGHNA and CDR2 as YSLEER. The CDR3 consists of 15 residues. This receptor was obtained from a human donor in a cohort sampled during active or convalescent COVID-19. The rearrangement uses TRBV4-3 and TRBJ2-5, with a tentative D call TRBD1 (5 bases). What was sequenced was peripheral blood. CDR3 DNA sequence: TGCGCCAGCAGCCAAGGTTCCGGACAACAAGAGACCCAGTACTTC. This codes for CASSQGSGQQETQYF.